Below, 10 T cell receptor beta chains from the same sample are listed, as sequenced in a study of T-cell memory formation after mild COVID-19. Via MiXCR, TCRdb re-called the 5' RACE reads, giving one row per CDR3 protein. The repertoire holds about 58,000 distinct CDR3 sequences, approximately 30% seen once, with approximately 39% in the top ten. The sequenced sample was PBMCs or a T cell subset sorted from them (not recorded which). The receptors stem from a man between 18 and 35 years old who had mild COVID-19 (a few samples of this study predate the infection). Cell type and time point are not known.

The V call is TRBV7-6, the J call TRBJ2-2, with D possibly being TRBD2 (5 bases). The V gene's germline CDR1 is SGHVS and CDR2 FNYEAQ. Deletions cut 0 bases from V and 5 bases from J, with 10 bases between. The CDR3 length is 15 residues. This CDR3 is CASSLAKLGTGELFF. The CDR3 DNA follows: TGTGCCAGCAGCTTAGCCAAACTAGGAACCGGGGAGCTGTTTTTT.

This clonotype was seen a few times. The DNA of the CDR3 is TGCGCCAGCAGCCAAGAGAGCCTAGCGGGGGGGTGGACAGATACGCAGTATTTT. Translated, it gives CASSQESLAGGWTDTQYF. The chain recombines TRBV4-1 with TRBJ2-3, with TRBD2 matching 12 bases. This CDR3 region has 18 residues. CDR1 MGHRA and CDR2 YSYEKL come from the germline V gene. The V segment lost 0 bases and the J segment 3 bases; nucleotides outside the gene matches: 7.

This sequence joins TRBV7-3 and TRBJ2-3; D unclear. The CDR3 has 15 amino acids. Trimming stripped 4 bases from V and 0 bases from J, with 11 bases between. Germline CDR1 SGHTA, CDR2 FQGTGA. The CDR3 loop reads CASSSWAASTDTQYF. In nucleotides, the CDR3 is TGTGCCAGCAGCTCGTGGGCAGCTAGCACAGATACGCAGTATTTT. Drawing the rest from reference TRBV7-3 and TRBJ2-3, the complete variable domain is GAGVSQTPSNKVTEKGKYVELRCDPISGHTALYWYRQSLGQGPEFLIYFQGTGAADDSGLPNDRFFAVRPEGSVSTLKIQRTERGDSAVYLCASSSWAASTDTQYFGPGTRLTVL.

V usage is TRBV27 and J usage is TRBJ2-7, with a possible D match to TRBD1 (7 bases). CDR1 is MNHEY, CDR2 SMNVEV, per germline (reference sequence). The CDR3 runs to 13 residues. Trimming shortened V by 8 bases and J by 3 bases, and 14 bases separated the two germline ends. CDR3: CASGGTDFYEQYF. CDR3 nucleotide sequence: TGTGCCAGCGGGGGGACAGATTTCTACGAGCAGTACTTC.

The rearrangement uses TRBV27 and TRBJ2-2; perhaps TRBD2 as D (7 bases). Trimming cost V 3 bases and J 4 bases, with 9 bases left between them. This CDR3 comprises 14 residues. Per the germline V gene, CDR1 is MNHEY and CDR2 is SMNVEV (reference sequence). CDR3 nucleotide sequence: TGTGCCAGCAGTTTTGGGGGGGCCACCGGGGAGCTGTTTTTT. It specifies CASSFGGATGELFF.

This clonotype occurred once. This CDR3 reads CASSQVISDKGGRNTGELFF. As DNA, the CDR3 is TGTGCCAGCAGCCAAGTAATATCGGACAAGGGGGGCCGAAACACCGGGGAGCTGTTTTTT. The chain couples TRBV3-1 to TRBJ2-2; either TRBD1 or TRBD2 may supply D (6 bases each). CDR1 is LGHDT, CDR2 YNNKEL, per germline (reference sequence). V lost 1 base and J 2 bases, leaving 23 bases between the germline ends. There are 20 residues in the CDR3.

The genes are TRBV5-6 and TRBJ2-3, with a tentative D call TRBD1 (6 bases). V lost 4 bases to trimming and J lost 7 bases, with 10 bases between them. Germline loops: CDR1 SGHDT, CDR2 YYEEEE. This CDR3 spans 12 amino acids. The CDR3 DNA follows: TGTGCCAGCAGCCCGGACAGCTATACGCAGTATTTT. Translating gives CASSPDSYTQYF. The variable domain in full, with the rest retrieved from reference TRBV5-6 and TRBJ2-3, is DAGVTQSPTHLIKTRGQQVTLRCSPKSGHDTVSWYQQALGQGPQFIFQYYEEEERQRGNFPDRFSGHQFPNYSSELNVNALLLGDSALYLCASSPDSYTQYFGPGTRLTVL.

In this sample, this clonotype turned up a few times. The rearrangement joins TRBV29-1 to TRBJ2-7; TRBD1 is a possible D gene (6 bases). V lost 4 bases to trimming and J lost 7 bases, with 11 bases between them. Germline V gene sequence: CDR1 SQVTM, CDR2 ANQGSEA. The CDR3 extends over 11 amino acids. The CDR3 is CSVGTGFEQYF. The CDR3 DNA reads TGCAGCGTTGGTACAGGGTTTGAGCAGTACTTC.

The chain combines TRBV7-8 with TRBJ2-5; TRBD2 is a possible D gene (5 bases). The germline gives CDR1 SGHVS, CDR2 FQNEAQ. This CDR3 has 13 amino acids. V lost 5 bases and J 5 bases, leaving 12 bases between the germline ends. CDR3 sequence: CASSPTSGETQYF. CDR3 coding DNA: TGTGCCAGCAGCCCAACTAGTGGTGAGACCCAGTACTTC.

The genes are TRBV4-1 and TRBJ1-5; 9 nucleotides agree with TRBD1. Germline values: CDR1 MGHRA, CDR2 YSYEKL. The CDR3 consists of 16 residues. Losses at the gene ends were 5 bases for V and 5 bases for J; bases not matched to a gene: 10. CDR3 in amino acids: CASSNAYGTGYQPQHF. CDR3 DNA: TGCGCCAGCAGCAACGCATACGGGACAGGGTATCAGCCCCAGCATTTT.